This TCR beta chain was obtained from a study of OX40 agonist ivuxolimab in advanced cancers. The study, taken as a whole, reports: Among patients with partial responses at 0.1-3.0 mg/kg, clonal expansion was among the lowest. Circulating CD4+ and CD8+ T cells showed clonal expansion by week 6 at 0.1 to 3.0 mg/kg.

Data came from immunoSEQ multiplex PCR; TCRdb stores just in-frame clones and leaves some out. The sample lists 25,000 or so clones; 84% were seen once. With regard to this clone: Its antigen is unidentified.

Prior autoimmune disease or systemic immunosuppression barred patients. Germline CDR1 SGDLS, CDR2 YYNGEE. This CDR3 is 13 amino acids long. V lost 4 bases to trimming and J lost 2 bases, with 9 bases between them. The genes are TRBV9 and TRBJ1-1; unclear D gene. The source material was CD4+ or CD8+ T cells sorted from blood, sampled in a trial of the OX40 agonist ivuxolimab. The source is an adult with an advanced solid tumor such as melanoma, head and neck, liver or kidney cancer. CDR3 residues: CASSPSENTEAFF. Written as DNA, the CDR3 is TGTGCCAGCAGCCCCTCAGAAAACACTGAAGCTTTCTTT.